What follows describes a single T cell receptor beta chain. The data were obtained in a study of blood T cell repertoires in COVID-19. The protocol was immunoSEQ multiplex PCR, while the TCRdb copy is restricted to in-frame clones and leaves out a portion. The sample holds fewer than 250,000 clones, approximately 86% seen once. The CDR3 has 15 residues. The germline V and J ends were trimmed by 3 bases and 2 bases, with 14 bases remaining between them. The germline V gene encodes CDR1 SGDLS and CDR2 YYNGEE. This sequence originates from a man aged 55-75 years with acute or convalescent COVID-19. Source material: peripheral blood. The V and J genes are TRBV9 and TRBJ1-2, with D perhaps matching TRBD1 (6 bases). The chain's CDR3 is CASSEEGGLNYGYTF. CDR3 DNA sequence: TGTGCCAGCAGCGAGGAGGGGGGGCTCAACTATGGCTACACCTTC.